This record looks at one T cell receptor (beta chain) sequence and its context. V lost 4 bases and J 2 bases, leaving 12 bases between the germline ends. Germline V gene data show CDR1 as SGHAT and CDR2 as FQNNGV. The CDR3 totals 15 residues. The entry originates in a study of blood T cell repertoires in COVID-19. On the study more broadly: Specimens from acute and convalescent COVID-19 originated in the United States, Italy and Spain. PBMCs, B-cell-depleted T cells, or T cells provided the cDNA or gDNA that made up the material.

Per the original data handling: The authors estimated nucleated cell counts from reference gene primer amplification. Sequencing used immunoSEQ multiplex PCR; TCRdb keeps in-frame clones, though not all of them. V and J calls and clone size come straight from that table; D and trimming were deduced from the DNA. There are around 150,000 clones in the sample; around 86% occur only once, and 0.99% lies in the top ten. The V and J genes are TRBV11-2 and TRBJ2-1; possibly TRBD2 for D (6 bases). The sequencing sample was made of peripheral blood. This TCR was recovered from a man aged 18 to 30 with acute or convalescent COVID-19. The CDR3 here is CASSSLGGAYNEQFF. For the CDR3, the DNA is TGTGCCAGCAGCTCCCTGGGCGGGGCCTACAATGAGCAGTTCTTC.